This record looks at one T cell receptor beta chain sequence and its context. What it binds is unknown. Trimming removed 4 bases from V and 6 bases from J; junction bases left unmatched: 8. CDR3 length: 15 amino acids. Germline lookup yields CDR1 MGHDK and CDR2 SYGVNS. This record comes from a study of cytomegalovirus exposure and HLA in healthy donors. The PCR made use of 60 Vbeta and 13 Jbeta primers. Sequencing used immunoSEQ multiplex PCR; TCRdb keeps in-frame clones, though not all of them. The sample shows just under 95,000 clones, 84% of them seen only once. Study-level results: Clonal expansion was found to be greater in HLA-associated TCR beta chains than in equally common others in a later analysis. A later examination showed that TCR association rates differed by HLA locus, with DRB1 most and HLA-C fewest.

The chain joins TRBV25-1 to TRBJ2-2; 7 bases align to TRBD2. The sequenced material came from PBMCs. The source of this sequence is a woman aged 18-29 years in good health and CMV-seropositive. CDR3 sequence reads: CASSAPGLVAGELFF. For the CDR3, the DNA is TGTGCCAGCAGTGCTCCCGGACTAGTTGCCGGGGAGCTGTTTTTT.